The 9 T cell receptor beta chains given below trace back to one sample, sequenced in a study of neurological immune-mediated disorders. MiXCR, applied by TCRdb to the 5' RACE reads, yields one record per CDR3 protein. This sample has roughly 38,000 distinct CDR3 sequences, with roughly 10% found just once. Time point in this sample: technical triplicate 1. The sequenced material came from PBMCs. All receptors come from a man aged 60 to 69 with HTLV-1-associated myelopathy (HAM/TSP).

In its sample, this clonotype was seen many times. This chain links TRBV20-1 with TRBJ2-4, with 15 positions matching TRBD2. From germline, CDR1 is DFQATT and CDR2 SNEGSKA (reference sequence). J lost 0 bases, V lost 7 bases, and 7 bases had no gene match. This CDR3 is 17 amino acids long. The DNA for the CDR3 is TGCAGTGTCCCCGGACTAGCGGGAGGGCGAGCCAAAAACATTCAGTACTTC. Amino acids: CSVPGLAGGRAKNIQYF.

This clonotype was recorded at least ten times. This sequence joins TRBV9 and TRBJ2-7; D ambiguous. The V gene's germline CDR1 is SGDLS and CDR2 YYNGEE. The CDR3 is made up of 12 amino acids. Trimming took off 2 bases at V and 3 bases at J, with 6 bases between the two ends. This CDR3 is CASSVYNYEQYF. In DNA form, the CDR3 reads TGTGCCAGCAGCGTTTATAACTACGAGCAGTACTTC.

This clonotype was recorded at least ten times. V usage is TRBV29-1 and J usage is TRBJ2-2; TRBD1 or TRBD2 may be the D gene (5 bases each). CDR1 and CDR2 (germline): SQVTM, ANQGSEA. This CDR3 is built from 14 residues. With 4 bases removed from V and 0 bases from J, the gap between germline ends came to 9 bases. CDR3 sequence: CSVAEGTNTGELFF. The DNA of the CDR3 is TGCAGCGTTGCAGAGGGGACGAACACCGGGGAGCTGTTTTTT.

This clonotype was seen repeatedly, ten times or more. The V gene is TRBV4-1, the J gene TRBJ2-1; no clear D gene. Germline CDR1 and CDR2: MGHRA and YSYEKL. Trimming cost V 6 bases and J 4 bases, with 4 bases left between them. CDR3 length: 11 amino acids. CDR3 sequence (DNA): TGCGCCAGCAGTGATTACAATGAGCAGTTCTTC. This gives the protein CASSDYNEQFF.

By proportion, this clonotype is medium-sized. This sequence joins TRBV20-1 and TRBJ1-4; D possibly corresponds to TRBD1 (6 bases). The length of the CDR3 is 12 residues. With 6 bases removed from V and 5 bases from J, the gap between germline ends came to 10 bases. Germline CDR1 and CDR2: DFQATT and SNEGSKA (reference sequence). The CDR3 spells CSAGGANEKLFF. CDR3 nucleotide sequence: TGCAGTGCCGGGGGGGCGAATGAAAAACTGTTTTTT.

This clonotype appeared many times. The CDR3: CASSFATGGGTEAFF. CDR3 nucleotides: TGTGCCAGCAGTTTCGCGACAGGGGGGGGGACTGAAGCTTTCTTT. V usage is TRBV27 and J usage is TRBJ1-1, with 9 nucleotides matching TRBD1. This CDR3 is 15 amino acids long. Per the germline V gene, CDR1 is MNHEY and CDR2 is SMNVEV (reference sequence). The ends lost 3 bases at V and 5 bases at J; junction bases unmatched: 7.

Many counts were recorded for this clonotype. The CDR3 region is CASSLLPADTQYF. The CDR3 bases are TGTGCCAGCAGCTTACTCCCAGCAGATACGCAGTATTTT. The chain couples TRBV7-3 to TRBJ2-3; D gene ambiguous. The CDR3 extends over 13 amino acids. Germline V CDR1 and CDR2: SGHTA, FQGTGA. The V end lost 2 bases, the J end lost 4 bases, and 7 bases lay between the germline ends.

On this clonotype itself: A much larger clone is a single base away; this may be a read error. This chain connects TRBV5-1 to TRBJ2-7; D uncertain. This CDR3 is 13 amino acids long. V was clipped by 3 bases and J by 6 bases, with 13 bases between them. Looked up from germline, CDR1 is SGHRS and CDR2 is YFSETQ. For the CDR3, the DNA is TGCGCCAGCAGCTACTTAACAGTGTTCGAGCAGTACTTC. Translation gives CASSYLTVFEQYF. The complete variable domain, with remaining parts taken from reference TRBV5-1 and TRBJ2-7, reads KAGVTQTPRYLIKTRGQQVTLSCSPISGHRSVSWYQQTPGQGLQFLFEYFSETQRNKGNFPGRFSGRQFSNSRSEMNVSTLELGDSALYLCASSYLTVFEQYFGPGTRLTVT.

On this clonotype: The junction does not match germline at one end; this may be a read error. V is TRBV29-1 and J is TRBJ2-5, with D tentatively TRBD1 or TRBD2 (5 bases each). The CDR3 spans 12 residues. The germline V gene has CDR1 SQVTM and CDR2 ANQGSEA. The CDR3 loop reads CSEKGLEETQYF. CDR3 nucleotide sequence: TGTAGCGAGAAGGGGCTCGAAGAGACCCAGTACTTC.